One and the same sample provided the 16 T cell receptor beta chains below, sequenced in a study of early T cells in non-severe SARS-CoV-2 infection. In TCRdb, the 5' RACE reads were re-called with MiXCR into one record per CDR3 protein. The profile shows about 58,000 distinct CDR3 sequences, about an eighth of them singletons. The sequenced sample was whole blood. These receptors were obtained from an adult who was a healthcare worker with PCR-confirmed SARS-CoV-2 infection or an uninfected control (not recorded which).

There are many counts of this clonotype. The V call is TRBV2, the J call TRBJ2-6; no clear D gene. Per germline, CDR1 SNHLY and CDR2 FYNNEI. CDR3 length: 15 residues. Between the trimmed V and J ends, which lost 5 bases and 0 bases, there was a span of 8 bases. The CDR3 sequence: CASSIHPSGANVLTF. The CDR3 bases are TGTGCCAGCAGTATACACCCCTCTGGGGCCAACGTCCTGACTTTC. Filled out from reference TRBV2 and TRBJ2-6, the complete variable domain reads EPEVTQTPSHQVTQMGQEVILRCVPISNHLYFYWYRQILGQKVEFLVSFYNNEISEKSEIFDDQFSVERPDGSNFTLKIRSTKLEDSAMYFCASSIHPSGANVLTFGAGSRLTVL.

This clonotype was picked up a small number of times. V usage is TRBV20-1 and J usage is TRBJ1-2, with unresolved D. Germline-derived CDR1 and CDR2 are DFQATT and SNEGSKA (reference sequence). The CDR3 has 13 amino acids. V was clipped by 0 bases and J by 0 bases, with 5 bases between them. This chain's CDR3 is CSARDLANYGYTF. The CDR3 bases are TGCAGTGCTAGAGATCTAGCTAACTATGGCTACACCTTC.

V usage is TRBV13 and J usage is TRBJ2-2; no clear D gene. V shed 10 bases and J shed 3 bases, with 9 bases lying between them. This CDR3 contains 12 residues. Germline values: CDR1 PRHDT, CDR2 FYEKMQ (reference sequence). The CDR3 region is CATPSYTGELFF. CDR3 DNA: TGTGCCACACCGTCCTACACCGGGGAGCTGTTTTTT.

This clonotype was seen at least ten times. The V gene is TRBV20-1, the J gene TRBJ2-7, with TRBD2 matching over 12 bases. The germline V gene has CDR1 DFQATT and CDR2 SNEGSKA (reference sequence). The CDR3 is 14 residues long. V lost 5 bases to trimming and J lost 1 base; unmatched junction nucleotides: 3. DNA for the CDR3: TGCAGTGCTGTGACTAGCGGGGGTTCCTACGAGCAGTACTTC. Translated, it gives CSAVTSGGSYEQYF.

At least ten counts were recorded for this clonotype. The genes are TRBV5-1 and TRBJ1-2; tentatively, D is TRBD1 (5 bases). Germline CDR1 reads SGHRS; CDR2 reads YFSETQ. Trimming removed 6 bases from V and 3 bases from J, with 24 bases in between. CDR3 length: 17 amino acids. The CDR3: CASTLGQEGPGYYGYTF. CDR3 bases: TGCGCCAGCACCCTGGGTCAGGAGGGGCCTGGCTACTATGGCTACACCTTC.

In nucleotides, the CDR3 is TGTGCCAGCAGCTTAAACCTAGCGGGAGCTGCAGATACGCAGTATTTT. This encodes CASSLNLAGAADTQYF. This sequence joins TRBV7-3 and TRBJ2-3; 10 bases match TRBD2. CDR1 and CDR2 (germline): SGHTA, FQGTGA. V trimming: 1 base; J trimming: 4 bases; junction bases outside the gene matches: 5. The CDR3 totals 16 residues.

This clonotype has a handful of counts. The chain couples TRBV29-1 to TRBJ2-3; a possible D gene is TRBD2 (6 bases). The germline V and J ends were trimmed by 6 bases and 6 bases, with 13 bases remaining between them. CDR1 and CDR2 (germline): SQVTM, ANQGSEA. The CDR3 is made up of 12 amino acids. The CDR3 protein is CSVGSGSDTQYF. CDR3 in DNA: TGCAGCGTCGGTAGCGGATCGGATACGCAGTATTTT.

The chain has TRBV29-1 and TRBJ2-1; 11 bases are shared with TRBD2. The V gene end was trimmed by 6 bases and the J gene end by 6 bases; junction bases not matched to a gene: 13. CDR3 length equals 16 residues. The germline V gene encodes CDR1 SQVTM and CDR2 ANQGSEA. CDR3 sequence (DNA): TGCAGCGTCGATTCCATAGCGGGAGGGCCCGGCAATGAGCAGTTCTTC. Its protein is CSVDSIAGGPGNEQFF.

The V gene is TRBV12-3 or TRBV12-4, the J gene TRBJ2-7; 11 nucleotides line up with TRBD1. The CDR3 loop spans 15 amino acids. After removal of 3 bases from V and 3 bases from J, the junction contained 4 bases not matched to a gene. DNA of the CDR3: TGTGCCAGCAGTTTCGGGACAGGGGGACACTACGAGCAGTACTTC. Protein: CASSFGTGGHYEQYF.

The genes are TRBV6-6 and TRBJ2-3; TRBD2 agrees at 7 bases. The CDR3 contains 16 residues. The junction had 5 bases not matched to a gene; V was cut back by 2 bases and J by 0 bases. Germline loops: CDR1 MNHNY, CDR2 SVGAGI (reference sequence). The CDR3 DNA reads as TGTGCCAGCAGTTACCGGGACTACCGTAGCACAGATACGCAGTATTTT. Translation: CASSYRDYRSTDTQYF.

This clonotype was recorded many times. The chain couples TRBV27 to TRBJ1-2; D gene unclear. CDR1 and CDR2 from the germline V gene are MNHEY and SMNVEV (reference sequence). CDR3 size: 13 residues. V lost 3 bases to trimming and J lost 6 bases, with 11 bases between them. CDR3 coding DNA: TGTGCCAGCAGTTTCGGACTGGGAGATGGCTACACCTTC. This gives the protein CASSFGLGDGYTF.

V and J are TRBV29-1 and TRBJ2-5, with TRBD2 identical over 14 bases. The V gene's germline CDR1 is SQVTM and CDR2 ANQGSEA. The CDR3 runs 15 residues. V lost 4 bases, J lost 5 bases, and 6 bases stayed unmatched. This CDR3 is CSVASGLAGVETQYF. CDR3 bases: TGCAGCGTTGCCTCGGGACTAGCGGGAGTTGAGACCCAGTACTTC.

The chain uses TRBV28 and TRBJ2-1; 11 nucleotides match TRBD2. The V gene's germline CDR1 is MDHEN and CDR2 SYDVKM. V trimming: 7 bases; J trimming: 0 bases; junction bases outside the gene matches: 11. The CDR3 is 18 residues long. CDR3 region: CASIKLWGLADSYNEQFF. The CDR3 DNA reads TGTGCCAGCATCAAACTCTGGGGACTAGCGGACTCCTACAATGAGCAGTTCTTC.

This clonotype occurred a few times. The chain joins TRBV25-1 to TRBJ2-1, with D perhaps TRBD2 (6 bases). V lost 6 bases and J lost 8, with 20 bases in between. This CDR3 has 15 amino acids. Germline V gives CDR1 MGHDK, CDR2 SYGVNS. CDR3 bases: TGTGCCAGCAGGGGAGGCCTAGCGCTAGTGGATGAGCAGTTCTTC. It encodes CASRGGLALVDEQFF.

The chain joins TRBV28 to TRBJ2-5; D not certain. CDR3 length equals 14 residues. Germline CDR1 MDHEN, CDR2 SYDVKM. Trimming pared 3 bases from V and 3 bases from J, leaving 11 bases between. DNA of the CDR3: TGTGCCAGCAGTTTCGGCGGTCCCGAAGAGACCCAGTACTTC. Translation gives CASSFGGPEETQYF.

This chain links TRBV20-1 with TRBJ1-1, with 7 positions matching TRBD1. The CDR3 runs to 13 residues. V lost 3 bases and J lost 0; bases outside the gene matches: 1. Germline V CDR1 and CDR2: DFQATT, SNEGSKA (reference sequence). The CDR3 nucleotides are TGCAGTGCTAGGGGACAGTTGAACACTGAAGCTTTCTTT. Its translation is CSARGQLNTEAFF.